This T cell receptor beta chain was found in a study of T cells after yellow fever vaccination. This clonotype has more than one count but fewer than ten. Its specificity is unknown. The study made its TCR cDNA through 5'RACE template switching. That step introduced a universal primer site along with UMIs. Using its own MiXCR run on the 5' RACE reads, TCRdb lists one record per CDR3 protein. The table shows 200,000 to 300,000 distinct CDR3 sequences, with roughly 6.2% occurring only once. The germline V gene has CDR1 DFQATT and CDR2 SNEGSKA (reference sequence). V lost 0 bases and J lost 2; bases outside the gene matches: 9. CDR3 size: 17 residues. Whole-study findings and limits: Contamination by abundant bulk-population clonotypes could be present in FACS-sorted repertoires. Reappearance after the booster was seen for most primary-vaccination clones, at 95% to 97% CD4 and roughly 90% CD8.

The V gene is TRBV20-1, the J gene TRBJ1-3; 8 bases are a match to TRBD1. The clonotype was recovered from a man younger than 40 who received the YFV17D yellow fever vaccine. This sample comprised CD4+ T cells sorted from PBMCs, obtained on the day of the yellow fever booster vaccination. The CDR3 bases are TGCAGTGCTAGAGATGTGAGTGGACAGGGCCCTGGAAACACCATATATTTT. This sequence encodes CSARDVSGQGPGNTIYF.